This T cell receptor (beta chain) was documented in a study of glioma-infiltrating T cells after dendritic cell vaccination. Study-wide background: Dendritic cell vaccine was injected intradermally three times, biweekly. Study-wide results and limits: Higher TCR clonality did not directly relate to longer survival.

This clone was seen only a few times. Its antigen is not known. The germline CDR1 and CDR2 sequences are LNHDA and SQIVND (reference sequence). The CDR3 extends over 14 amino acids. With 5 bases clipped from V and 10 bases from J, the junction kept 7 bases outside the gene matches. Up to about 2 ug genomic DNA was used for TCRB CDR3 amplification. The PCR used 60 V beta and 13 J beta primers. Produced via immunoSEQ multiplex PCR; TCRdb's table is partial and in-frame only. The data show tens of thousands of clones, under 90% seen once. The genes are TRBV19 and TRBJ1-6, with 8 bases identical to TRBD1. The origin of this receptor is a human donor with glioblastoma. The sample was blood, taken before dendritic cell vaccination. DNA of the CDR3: TGTGCCAGTAGTCCCGGACAGGGAGGCTCACCCCTCCACTTT. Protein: CASSPGQGGSPLHF.